This TCR beta chain appears in the sequencing data of a study of radiotherapy plus CTLA-4 blockade in lung cancer. Overall study: For 18% of patients, objective responses occurred, and about 30% had disease control.

TCRdb's copy holds only in-frame clones and misses some; the assay was immunoSEQ multiplex PCR. The sample includes 35,000 to 40,000 clones, roughly 85% seen only once; the top ten take approximately 23%. Regarding the study as a whole: In blood, after radiotherapy plus ipilimumab, tumor-derived TCR clones expanded. Early shifts in blood T cell clones, with interferon-beta, reportedly predicted response best.

CDR3 length: 13 residues. Trimming took off 6 bases at V and 1 base at J, with 8 bases between the two ends. From germline, CDR1 is WNHNN and CDR2 SYGVQD (reference sequence). As to this clone: What it binds is not known.

The sample in question was peripheral blood, obtained from a patient treated with radiotherapy plus ipilimumab. The sequence was collected from a human donor with non-small cell lung cancer whose response to radiotherapy plus ipilimumab could not be evaluated. This sequence joins TRBV10-1 and TRBJ2-3, with a possible D match to TRBD2 (6 bases). CDR3 in DNA: TGCGCCAGCAGCTCGGGGGGCACAGATACGCAGTATTTT. Protein: CASSSGGTDTQYF.